The 19 T cell receptor beta chains reported below all come from one sample, sequenced in a study of blood T cell repertoires in COVID-19. The data were produced by immunoSEQ multiplex PCR, yet TCRdb's version contains in-frame clones alone and is incomplete. Of about 250,000 clones detected, 85% appear once; the ten largest clones hold 4.5% to 5.5%. The sample was peripheral blood. The receptors were sampled from a man aged 45 to 65 with COVID-19, enrolled during active disease.

This clone was found a few times. The chain joins TRBV7-9 to TRBJ2-7; 9 bases align to TRBD1. The germline V gene encodes CDR1 SEHNR and CDR2 FQNEAQ (reference sequence). J gave up 3 bases and V 6 bases, and 9 bases lay outside the gene matches. The CDR3 totals 15 residues. CDR3 nucleotides: TGTGCCAGCAGTTTCACAGGGGGCGCTATCTACGAGCAGTACTTC. Translating gives CASSFTGGAIYEQYF.

V and J are TRBV9 and TRBJ1-1; D might be TRBD1 (6 bases). Germline loops: CDR1 SGDLS, CDR2 YYNGEE. The CDR3 has 14 amino acids. V lost 4 bases to trimming and J lost 4 bases, with 14 bases between them. The DNA for the CDR3 is TGTGCCAGCAGCCCCAGGGGTGGTGGCACTGAAGCTTTCTTT. Translating it yields CASSPRGGGTEAFF. Variable domain in full (rest from reference TRBV9 and TRBJ1-1): DSGVTQTPKHLITATGQRVTLRCSPRSGDLSVYWYQQSLDQGLQFLIQYYNGEERAKGNILERFSAQQFPDLHSELNLSSLELGDSALYFCASSPRGGGTEAFFGQGTRLTVV.

The rearrangement uses TRBV12-3 or TRBV12-4 and TRBJ1-1; TRBD1 matches 7 bases. The ends lost 5 bases at V and 5 bases at J; junction bases unmatched: 5. This CDR3 contains 13 residues. The CDR3 is CASSTGVGTEAFF. DNA for the CDR3: TGTGCCAGCAGTACAGGGGTAGGTACTGAAGCTTTCTTT.

This chain links TRBV5-1 with TRBJ2-2; a weak D match, TRBD2 (5 bases). V shed 6 bases and J shed 7 bases, with 19 bases lying between them. CDR3 length: 15 amino acids. CDR1 and CDR2 (germline): SGHRS, YFSETQ. CDR3 nucleotide sequence: TGCGCCAGCACAATAACCCTCCGGGGTTTCGGGGAGCTGTTTTTT. Amino acid sequence: CASTITLRGFGELFF.

The V call is TRBV2, the J call TRBJ1-1; 8 nucleotides line up with TRBD1. CDR3 size: 15 residues. V was clipped by 8 bases and J by 1 base; unmatched bases: 9. Germline-derived CDR1 and CDR2 are SNHLY and FYNNEI. This CDR3 reads CASRLTRGPNTEAFF. In nucleotides, the CDR3 is TGTGCCAGCCGACTGACCAGGGGGCCGAACACTGAAGCTTTCTTT.

Points on this clone: Given a much more abundant clone one base away, this may be a read error. The rearrangement uses TRBV3-1 (or the pseudogene TRBV3-2) and TRBJ1-2; 9 nucleotides agree with TRBD1. Germline V lookup: CDR1 LGHDT, CDR2 YNNKEL (reference sequence). Unmatched junction bases numbered 1, after V lost 3 bases and J lost 2 bases. This CDR3 contains 14 residues. In DNA form, the CDR3 reads TGTGCCAGCAGCCAGGGACAGGGAAACTATGGCTACACCTTC. Its translation: CASSQGQGNYGYTF.

The chain combines TRBV5-1 with TRBJ2-3, with 10 positions matching TRBD2. The CDR3 totals 16 residues. Germline V gene lookup returns CDR1 SGHRS and CDR2 YFSETQ. With 4 bases clipped from V and 4 bases from J, the junction kept 9 bases outside the gene matches. In nucleotides, the CDR3 is TGCGCCAGCAGCGTTGCCAGCGGGGGGGCGGCAGATACGCAGTATTTT. Translating gives CASSVASGGAADTQYF.

This clone was observed a handful of times. CDR3 region: CASSLKGEAGYTF. CDR3 bases: TGTGCCAGCAGCTTAAAAGGGGAGGCTGGCTACACCTTC. J is TRBJ1-2 and V is TRBV7-9; TRBD1 is a possible D gene (5 bases). The CDR3 contains 13 residues. V was clipped by 2 bases and J by 7 bases, with 11 bases between them. In germline, CDR1 is SEHNR, CDR2 FQNEAQ (reference sequence).

This rearrangement joins TRBV5-1 to TRBJ1-2; tentative D call: TRBD1 (6 bases). The length of the CDR3 is 14 residues. Germline values: CDR1 SGHRS, CDR2 YFSETQ. The V and J ends lost 0 bases and 4 bases respectively, with 10 bases between them. The chain's CDR3 is CASSLDSRGYGYTF. As DNA, the CDR3 is TGCGCCAGCAGCTTGGATTCCAGGGGCTATGGCTACACCTTC.

V is TRBV5-5 and J is TRBJ1-5; no clear D. With 4 bases removed from V and 6 bases from J, the gap between germline ends came to 11 bases. Germline V lookup: CDR1 SGHKS, CDR2 YYEKEE (reference sequence). This CDR3 comprises 13 residues. In DNA form, the CDR3 reads TGTGCCAGCAGCAGCGGGGTAAGTCAGCCCCAGCATTTT. Its protein product is CASSSGVSQPQHF.

Details on this clone: The sample contains more than one DNA sequence encoding this CDR3. V is TRBV7-8 and J is TRBJ1-2; D remains ambiguous. CDR1 and CDR2 (germline): SGHVS, FQNEAQ. V shed 0 bases and J shed 4 bases, with 6 bases lying between them. There are 13 residues in the CDR3. DNA for the CDR3: TGTGCCAGCAGCTTAGCGCGAGGCTATGGCTACACCTTC. This sequence encodes CASSLARGYGYTF.

The rearrangement uses TRBV6-5 and TRBJ1-1; D not resolved. The CDR3 has 13 residues. Trimming shortened V by 8 bases and J by 11 bases, and 21 bases separated the two germline ends. CDR1 MNHEY and CDR2 SVGAGI come from the germline V gene. DNA of the CDR3: TGTGCCAGCGGCAATCGTGGCGCGCCGGGGGCTTTCTTT. Translation gives CASGNRGAPGAFF.

The V gene is TRBV18, the J gene TRBJ2-2; no firm D call. Trimming pared 3 bases from V and 4 bases from J, leaving 12 bases between. Germline CDR1 is KGHSH and CDR2 is LQKENI. There are 15 residues in the CDR3. CDR3 loop: CASSPLLTSTGELFF. The CDR3 DNA sequence: TGTGCCAGCTCACCCCTTCTGACAAGCACCGGGGAGCTGTTTTTT.

The gene calls are TRBV24-1 and TRBJ1-2; 10 positions match TRBD1. CDR1 KGHDR and CDR2 SFDVKD come from the germline V gene. With V trimmed by 6 bases and J by 8 bases, 11 bases remained unmatched. The CDR3 covers 15 residues. CDR3 bases: TGTGCCACCAGTACCCGGGACAGGGGAATCTTCGGCTACACCTTC. Protein product: CATSTRDRGIFGYTF.

The chain combines TRBV11-2 with TRBJ1-4, with 9 bases that match TRBD1. The V gene's germline CDR1 is SGHAT and CDR2 FQNNGV. This CDR3 is built from 14 residues. The ends lost 5 bases at V and 7 bases at J; junction bases unmatched: 5. The CDR3 reads CASSQTGGGEKLFF. The CDR3 DNA follows: TGTGCCAGCAGCCAGACAGGGGGAGGTGAAAAACTGTTTTTT.

This sequence joins TRBV11-1 and TRBJ2-1; 9 bases are shared with TRBD1. Germline CDR1 and CDR2: SGHAT and FQDESV (reference sequence). The CDR3 covers 15 residues. The V segment lost 2 bases and the J segment 4 bases; nucleotides outside the gene matches: 3. The CDR3 reads CASSLHRGQYNEQFF. The CDR3 DNA follows: TGTGCCAGCAGCTTACACAGGGGGCAGTACAATGAGCAGTTCTTC.

The chain combines TRBV5-6 with TRBJ1-4; 8 nucleotides match TRBD1. Trimming took 8 bases from V and 6 from J; bases not matched to a gene: 12. The germline V gene encodes CDR1 SGHDT and CDR2 YYEEEE. The CDR3 is 15 residues long. In nucleotides, the CDR3 is TGTGCCAGTAGCAAATCGGACAGGGAGTATGAAAAACTGTTTTTT. Translation gives CASSKSDREYEKLFF.

The V gene is TRBV19, the J gene TRBJ2-3, with D unclear. CDR3 length equals 13 residues. Germline V CDR1 and CDR2: LNHDA, SQIVND (reference sequence). V was trimmed by 1 base and J by 4 bases, leaving 6 bases between them. The CDR3 loop reads CASSIVSSDTQYF. The DNA of the CDR3 is TGTGCCAGTAGTATAGTCTCCTCAGATACGCAGTATTTT.

The V call is TRBV2, the J call TRBJ1-1; D ambiguous. This CDR3 is built from 10 residues. Germline V CDR1 and CDR2: SNHLY, FYNNEI. The germline V and J ends were trimmed by 8 bases and 7 bases, with 8 bases remaining between them. DNA for the CDR3: TGTGCCAGCCTCGGGATTGAAGCTTTCTTT. Amino acid sequence: CASLGIEAFF.